This T cell receptor beta chain comes out of a study of cytomegalovirus exposure and HLA in healthy donors. Findings and caveats of the study: Some V segments could not be told apart, so they were left out, TRBV6-2 and TRBV6-3 among them. A later analysis linked a missense variant in DCLRE1C to the trimming of TCR beta V and J genes. Immune exposure information comprised only CMV serostatus.

Vbeta (60) and Jbeta (13) primers were used in the PCR. TCRdb keeps only in-frame clones here, not all; method: immunoSEQ multiplex PCR. The repertoire includes 150,000 to 250,000 clones, roughly 85% of them detected once, and approximately 2.2% sits in the top ten. This clone was counted between two and nine times. Its antigen is still unknown. This CDR3 has 17 residues. CDR1 and CDR2 (germline): KGHSH, LQKENI. V shed 6 bases and J 5 bases; nucleotides not matched to a gene: 10. Specimen: PBMCs. This clonotype was sampled from a woman aged 45-65 years in good health and CMV-seronegative. This chain joins TRBV18 and TRBJ2-5; TRBD2 aligns across 15 bases. The CDR3 DNA reads TGTGCCAGCTCTCTCCGGACTAGCGGGAGGGCCGAGGAGACCCAGTACTTC. Translated, it gives CASSLRTSGRAEETQYF. The full variable domain, its missing parts supplied by reference TRBV18 and TRBJ2-5, is NAGVMQNPRHLVRRRGQEARLRCSPMKGHSHVYWYRQLPEEGLKFMVYLQKENIIDESGMPKERFSAEFPKEGPSILRIQQVVRGDSAAYFCASSLRTSGRAEETQYFGPGTRLLVL.